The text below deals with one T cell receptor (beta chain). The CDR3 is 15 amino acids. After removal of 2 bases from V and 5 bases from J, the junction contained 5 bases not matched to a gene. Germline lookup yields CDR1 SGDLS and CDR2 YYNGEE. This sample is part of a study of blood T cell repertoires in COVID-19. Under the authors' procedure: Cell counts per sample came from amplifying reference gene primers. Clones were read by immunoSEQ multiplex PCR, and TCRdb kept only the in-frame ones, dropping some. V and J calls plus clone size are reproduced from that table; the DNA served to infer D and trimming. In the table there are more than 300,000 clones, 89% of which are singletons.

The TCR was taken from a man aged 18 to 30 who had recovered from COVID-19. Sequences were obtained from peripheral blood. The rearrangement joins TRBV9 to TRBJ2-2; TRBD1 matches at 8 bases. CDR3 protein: CASSVDRGGTGELFF. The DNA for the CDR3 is TGTGCCAGCAGCGTCGACAGGGGTGGAACCGGGGAGCTGTTTTTT.